Shown below are 30 T cell receptor beta chains from a single sample sequenced in a study of blood T cell repertoires in COVID-19. Assay used: immunoSEQ multiplex PCR; TCRdb lists only in-frame clones, some missing. The table includes approximately 300,000 clones, about 90% detected once. The sample was peripheral blood. These receptors were taken from a man aged 18 to 29 who had recovered from COVID-19.

The J gene is TRBJ2-7, the V gene TRBV6-5, with D hard to call. The CDR3 covers 15 residues. Trimming left V 0 bases short and J 2 bases short, with 11 bases between. CDR1 and CDR2 (germline): MNHEY, SVGAGI. The CDR3 nucleotides are TGTGCCAGCAGTTACTCCCCTCCAGAGGCCTACGAGCAGTACTTC. It specifies CASSYSPPEAYEQYF.

In this sample, this clone turned up once. This chain connects TRBV11-2 to TRBJ2-2; D is uncertain. V was clipped by 0 bases and J by 3 bases, with 17 bases between them. Germline V lookup: CDR1 SGHAT, CDR2 FQNNGV. This CDR3 comprises 18 residues. The CDR3: CASSLDPHSFSDTGELFF. CDR3 DNA sequence: TGTGCCAGCAGCTTAGACCCTCACTCCTTCTCGGACACCGGGGAGCTGTTTTTT.

The chain couples TRBV19 to TRBJ2-7; 10 bases are shared with TRBD2. CDR3 length equals 13 residues. Germline V gene sequence: CDR1 LNHDA, CDR2 SQIVND (reference sequence). J was trimmed by 9 bases and V by 4 bases; bases with no gene match: 6. DNA of the CDR3: TGTGCCAGTAGTACGACTAGCGGGTTCGTGCAGTACTTC. Amino acids: CASSTTSGFVQYF.

This chain joins TRBV18 and TRBJ2-1; 8 bases line up with TRBD2. CDR3 length: 16 amino acids. Per germline, CDR1 KGHSH and CDR2 LQKENI. With 6 bases clipped from V and 7 bases from J, the junction kept 14 bases outside the gene matches. CDR3 DNA sequence: TGTGCCAGCTCCCAACAAGACTATGGGACTAGTAATGAGCAGTTCTTC. It is translated as CASSQQDYGTSNEQFF. The complete variable domain, with remaining parts taken from reference TRBV18 and TRBJ2-1, reads NAGVMQNPRHLVRRRGQEARLRCSPMKGHSHVYWYRQLPEEGLKFMVYLQKENIIDESGMPKERFSAEFPKEGPSILRIQQVVRGDSAAYFCASSQQDYGTSNEQFFGPGTRLTVL.

The gene calls are TRBV19 and TRBJ2-3, with D possibly matching TRBD1 (6 bases). This CDR3 contains 14 residues. CDR1 is LNHDA, CDR2 SQIVND, per germline (reference sequence). With 3 bases removed from V and 2 bases from J, the gap between germline ends came to 9 bases. The CDR3 DNA reads TGTGCCAGTAGTATGACAGGACTCACAGATACGCAGTATTTT. This translates into CASSMTGLTDTQYF.

The gene calls are TRBV6-5 and TRBJ1-3; 7 bases line up with TRBD1. From germline, CDR1 is MNHEY and CDR2 SVGAGI. The CDR3 is made up of 15 amino acids. With 5 bases clipped from V and 2 bases from J, the junction kept 6 bases outside the gene matches. CDR3 in DNA: TGTGCCAGCAGTCCACAGGGGTCGGCTGGAAACACCATATATTTT. It specifies CASSPQGSAGNTIYF.

This clone has just one count. The V gene is TRBV6-6, the J gene TRBJ1-5; D is undetermined. The germline V gene has CDR1 MNHNY and CDR2 SVGAGI (reference sequence). The germline V and J ends were trimmed by 1 base and 4 bases, with 8 bases remaining between them. This CDR3 has 14 residues. CDR3 residues: CASSYLGENQPQHF. DNA of the CDR3: TGTGCCAGCAGTTACTTAGGAGAGAATCAGCCCCAGCATTTT.

V gene TRBV5-1 combines with J gene TRBJ2-5; D not resolved. V was shortened by 1 base and J by 5 bases, with 3 bases between the two germline ends. The CDR3 length is 11 residues. Germline V gives CDR1 SGHRS, CDR2 YFSETQ. The CDR3 loop is CASSLRETQYF. CDR3 in DNA: TGCGCCAGCAGCTTGCGGGAGACCCAGTACTTC.

The sample holds a few counts of this clone. V gene TRBV19 combines with J gene TRBJ2-1; TRBD2 matches 9 bases. Per germline, CDR1 LNHDA and CDR2 SQIVND (reference sequence). There are 14 residues in the CDR3. V was clipped by 3 bases and J by 7 bases; unmatched bases: 4. CDR3 bases: TGTGCCAGTAGTATCCTAGCGGGACTGAATGAGCAGTTCTTC. Translation: CASSILAGLNEQFF. The variable domain in full, completed from reference TRBV19 and TRBJ2-1, reads DGGITQSPKYLFRKEGQNVTLSCEQNLNHDAMYWYRQDPGQGLRLIYYSQIVNDFQKGDIAEGYSVSREKKESFPLTVTSAQKNPTAFYLCASSILAGLNEQFFGPGTRLTVL.

The chain joins TRBV19 to TRBJ1-2; 10 positions match TRBD1. CDR3 size: 16 residues. Trimming at V came to 4 bases and at J to 7 bases, leaving 12 bases not matched to a gene. Germline V CDR1 and CDR2: LNHDA, SQIVND (reference sequence). The CDR3 reads CASSTHPGTGVSGYTF. CDR3 in DNA: TGTGCCAGTAGTACCCACCCCGGGACAGGGGTTAGTGGCTACACCTTC.

This clone was seen only once. This chain links TRBV5-1 with TRBJ1-1; no reliable D call. Germline loops: CDR1 SGHRS, CDR2 YFSETQ. This CDR3 contains 16 residues. Trimming pared 2 bases from V and 3 bases from J, leaving 17 bases between. The CDR3 DNA is TGCGCCAGCAGCTTAATCAGCGGACCTAGGGACACTGAAGCTTTCTTT. Its protein is CASSLISGPRDTEAFF.

V usage is TRBV3-1 (or the pseudogene TRBV3-2) and J usage is TRBJ2-5; D ambiguous. The CDR3 covers 12 residues. Trimming removed 0 bases at V and 5 bases at J, with 4 bases between. CDR1 and CDR2 (germline): LGHDT, YNNKEL (reference sequence). The CDR3 nucleotides are TGTGCCAGCAGCCAAGATCAGGAGACCCAGTACTTC. Amino acids: CASSQDQETQYF.

The chain combines TRBV18 with TRBJ1-1, with D possibly TRBD1 on 5 matching bases. CDR1 and CDR2 (germline): KGHSH, LQKENI. The CDR3 is made up of 14 amino acids. Trimming left V 5 bases short and J 3 bases short, with 13 bases between. CDR3 protein: CASSFQGRDTEAFF. Here the CDR3 DNA reads TGTGCCAGCTCATTCCAGGGAAGGGACACTGAAGCTTTCTTT.

The gene calls are TRBV4-2 and TRBJ2-2; 7 bases fit TRBD2. Germline V gene data show CDR1 as LGHNA and CDR2 as YNFKEQ. Trimming cost V 4 bases and J 1 base; bases outside gene matches: 12. This CDR3 has 18 amino acids. The CDR3 is CASSRTVGGRGNTGELFF. The CDR3, as DNA: TGTGCCAGCAGCCGTACAGTGGGTGGGAGGGGGAACACCGGGGAGCTGTTTTTT.

The chain recombines TRBV23-1 with TRBJ2-1; D possibly corresponds to TRBD2 (6 bases). TRBV23-1 is reported as an ORF; its role is uncertain. This CDR3 has 15 amino acids. V shed 3 bases and J shed 8 bases, with 17 bases lying between them. CDR3 sequence: CASSQSPGSSDEQFF. The CDR3 DNA reads TGCGCCAGCAGTCAGTCCCCCGGGAGCAGCGATGAGCAGTTCTTC.

The chain joins TRBV5-1 to TRBJ2-3; 7 bases fit TRBD2. Germline V gives CDR1 SGHRS, CDR2 YFSETQ. Trimming removed 2 bases from V and 4 bases from J; junction bases left unmatched: 13. The CDR3 totals 17 residues. Written as DNA, the CDR3 is TGCGCCAGCAGCTTTTCCGGTGGGCGGGAGCCCCCAGATACGCAGTATTTT. Amino acid sequence: CASSFSGGREPPDTQYF.

The chain links TRBV20-1 to TRBJ2-3; 9 nucleotides match TRBD2. The CDR3 extends over 21 amino acids. The junction had 22 bases not matched to a gene; V was cut back by 3 bases and J by 0 bases. In germline, CDR1 is DFQATT, CDR2 SNEGSKA (reference sequence). This CDR3 reads CSASLIRGLAQRTTSTDTQYF. In DNA form, the CDR3 reads TGCAGTGCTAGTCTTATCCGGGGACTAGCACAAAGAACGACTAGCACAGATACGCAGTATTTT.

The CDR3 region has the DNA TGTGCCAGCAGCCAAAAGGACAGGGGGAACACTGAAGCTTTCTTT. Amino acid sequence: CASSQKDRGNTEAFF. The chain is built from TRBV7-8 and TRBJ1-1; 9 bases map to TRBD1. Losses at the gene ends were 5 bases for V and 1 base for J; bases not matched to a gene: 5. Germline CDR1 and CDR2: SGHVS and FQNEAQ. CDR3 length: 15 residues.

The chain combines TRBV7-9 with TRBJ2-1; D possibly corresponds to TRBD1 (6 bases). CDR3 length: 16 residues. V was pared by 8 bases and J by 7 bases, with 24 bases between. Germline loops: CDR1 SEHNR, CDR2 FQNEAQ (reference sequence). DNA of the CDR3: TGTGCCAGCTCCCCAATGGGGGCTGGAATCGGGAATGAGCAGTTCTTC. Translation gives CASSPMGAGIGNEQFF. The full variable domain, rest sourced from reference TRBV7-9 and TRBJ2-1, is DTGVSQNPRHKITKRGQNVTFRCDPISEHNRLYWYRQTLGQGPEFLTYFQNEAQLEKSRLLSDRFSAERPKGSFSTLEIQRTEQGDSAMYLCASSPMGAGIGNEQFFGPGTRLTVL.

The chain combines TRBV19 with TRBJ2-1; TRBD2 matches at 13 bases. The germline gives CDR1 LNHDA, CDR2 SQIVND (reference sequence). CDR3 length: 15 residues. The ends lost 6 bases at V and 10 bases at J; junction bases unmatched: 9. CDR3 coding DNA: TGTGCCAGTAGCCACCAGACTAGCGGGAGGTCCGAGCAGTTCTTC. Encoded protein: CASSHQTSGRSEQFF.

The J gene is TRBJ2-3, the V gene TRBV4-1; possible D gene TRBD1, 5 bases. The CDR3 covers 13 residues. Trimming removed 0 bases at V and 9 bases at J, with 10 bases between. Germline-derived CDR1 and CDR2 are MGHRA and YSYEKL. CDR3 DNA sequence: TGCGCCAGCAGCCAAGAACAGGAAGGGACGCAGTATTTT. Its translation is CASSQEQEGTQYF.

This chain connects TRBV29-1 to TRBJ1-2; a weak D match, TRBD1 (6 bases). This CDR3 comprises 14 residues. Germline-derived CDR1 and CDR2 are SQVTM and ANQGSEA. V lost 6 bases and J 2 bases, leaving 16 bases between the germline ends. The CDR3: CSVTRGGLNYGYTF. CDR3 bases: TGCAGCGTAACGAGGGGGGGGTTAAACTATGGCTACACCTTC.

J is TRBJ2-5 and V is TRBV5-4, with 8 bases aligning to TRBD1. V was pared by 4 bases and J by 2 bases, with 4 bases of the junction left unmatched. The CDR3 runs to 14 residues. Germline V lookup: CDR1 SGHNT, CDR2 YYREEE (reference sequence). CDR3 region: CASSPGTGQETQYF. In nucleotides, the CDR3 is TGTGCCAGCAGCCCTGGGACAGGACAAGAGACCCAGTACTTC.

V is TRBV5-1 and J is TRBJ2-7, with D perhaps TRBD1 (6 bases). The CDR3 is 15 residues long. Germline-derived CDR1 and CDR2 are SGHRS and YFSETQ. Trimming took 3 bases from V and 0 from J, leaving 13 bases between them. Here the CDR3 reads CASSSTGLSSYEQYF. The DNA for the CDR3 is TGCGCCAGCAGCTCGACAGGCCTCAGCTCCTACGAGCAGTACTTC.

The chain recombines TRBV27 with TRBJ1-1, with 7 bases that match TRBD1. V was pared by 4 bases and J by 1 base, with 6 bases of the junction left unmatched. The CDR3 consists of 15 residues. Per germline, CDR1 MNHEY and CDR2 SMNVEV (reference sequence). Here the CDR3 reads CASSSPYRGNTEAFF. The CDR3 DNA sequence: TGTGCCAGCAGTTCACCGTACAGGGGGAACACTGAAGCTTTCTTT.

This rearrangement joins TRBV30 to TRBJ2-1; no definite D call. This CDR3 has 13 residues. Deletions cut 3 bases from V and 2 bases from J, with 8 bases between. Germline CDR1 GTSNPN, CDR2 SVGIG (reference sequence). The CDR3 bases are TGTGCCTGGAGCAGGAACGCCTACAATGAGCAGTTCTTC. Protein sequence: CAWSRNAYNEQFF.

This sequence joins TRBV19 and TRBJ1-1; D perhaps matches TRBD1 (6 bases). In germline, CDR1 is LNHDA, CDR2 SQIVND (reference sequence). This CDR3 region has 16 residues. Trimming shortened V by 3 bases and J by 1 base, and 15 bases separated the two germline ends. CDR3 sequence (DNA): TGTGCCAGTAGTATTTTGTCAGGGGCCGCGAACACTGAAGCTTTCTTT. Translated, it gives CASSILSGAANTEAFF.

The CDR3 DNA follows: TGTGCCAGCAGTTTGACACGACAGGGCGGGAACTATGGCTACACCTTC. Its translation: CASSLTRQGGNYGYTF. The chain is built from TRBV27 and TRBJ1-2; TRBD1 matches 7 bases. The CDR3 length is 16 residues. Germline CDR1 is MNHEY and CDR2 is SMNVEV (reference sequence). Unmatched junction bases numbered 9, after V lost 3 bases and J lost 2 bases.

CDR3 nucleotide sequence: TGTGCCAGCAGCTTAGGCTACCAAGAGACCCAGTACTTC. Its translation is CASSLGYQETQYF. The chain is built from TRBV7-3 and TRBJ2-5; D remains unclear. Trimming removed 2 bases from V and 0 bases from J, with 4 bases in between. CDR3 length: 13 residues. Germline CDR1 is SGHTA and CDR2 is FQGTGA. Full variable domain (remainder filled in from reference TRBV7-3 and TRBJ2-5): GAGVSQTPSNKVTEKGKYVELRCDPISGHTALYWYRQSLGQGPEFLIYFQGTGAADDSGLPNDRFFAVRPEGSVSTLKIQRTERGDSAVYLCASSLGYQETQYFGPGTRLLVL.

This clone has a single count. This CDR3 reads CASSLGLRTDSNYGYTF. The CDR3 DNA sequence: TGTGCCAGCAGCTTAGGACTTCGGACGGACTCTAACTATGGCTACACCTTC. V gene TRBV11-2 combines with J gene TRBJ1-2; no clear D. From germline, CDR1 is SGHAT and CDR2 FQNNGV. V dropped 1 base and J dropped 0 bases, with 15 bases sitting between them. The CDR3 extends over 17 amino acids.